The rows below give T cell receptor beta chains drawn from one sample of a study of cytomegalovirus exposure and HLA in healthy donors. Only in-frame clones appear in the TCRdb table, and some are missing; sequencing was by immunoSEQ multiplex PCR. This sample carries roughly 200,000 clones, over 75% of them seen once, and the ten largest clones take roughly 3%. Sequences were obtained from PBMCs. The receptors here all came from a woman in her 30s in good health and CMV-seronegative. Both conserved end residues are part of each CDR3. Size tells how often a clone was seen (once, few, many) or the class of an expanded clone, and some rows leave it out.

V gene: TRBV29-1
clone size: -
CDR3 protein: CSVSGTGGWETQYF

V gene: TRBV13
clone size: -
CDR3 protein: CASSDTRNEQYF

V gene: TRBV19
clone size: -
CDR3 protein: CASSKRENPVDYEQYF

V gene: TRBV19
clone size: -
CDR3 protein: CASSEGLAGSTGELFF

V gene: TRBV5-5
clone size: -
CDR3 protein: CASREGANVLTF

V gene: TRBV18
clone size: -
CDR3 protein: CASSTGNTDTQYF

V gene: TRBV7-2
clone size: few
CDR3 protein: CASSFLLREQYF

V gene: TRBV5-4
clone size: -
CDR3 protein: CASSPGGTKNIQYF

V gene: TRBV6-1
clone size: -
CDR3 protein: CASSEEGRGPQHF

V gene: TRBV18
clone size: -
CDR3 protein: CASSPNSPSWNYGYTF

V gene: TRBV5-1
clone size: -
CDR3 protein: CASSLAQGALGTQYF

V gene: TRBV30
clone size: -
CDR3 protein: CAWSIGDYGYTF

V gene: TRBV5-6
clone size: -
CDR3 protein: CASSLVDRGSDTQYF

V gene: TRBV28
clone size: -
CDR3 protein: CASNIRGGNTIYF

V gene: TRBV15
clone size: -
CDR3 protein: CATSRGFDAGRGYGYTF

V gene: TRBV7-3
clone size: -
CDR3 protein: CASSPPGLAAGEQFF

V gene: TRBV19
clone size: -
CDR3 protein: CASSFRGGSYTF

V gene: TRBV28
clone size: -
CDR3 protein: CASSWDTDRGYTF

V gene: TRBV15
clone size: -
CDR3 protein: CATGAWPNNEQFF

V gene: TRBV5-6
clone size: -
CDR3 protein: CASSLPPLSQYF

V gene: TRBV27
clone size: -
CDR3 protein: CASSFSLAGVYEQYF

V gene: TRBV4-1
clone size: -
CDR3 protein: CASSQDGGTGELFF

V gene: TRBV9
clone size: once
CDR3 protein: CASSVGNRELFF

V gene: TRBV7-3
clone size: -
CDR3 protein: CASSRRRDTEAFF

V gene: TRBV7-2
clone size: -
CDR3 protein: CASSLVEGAQEQYF

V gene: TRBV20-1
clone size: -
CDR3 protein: CSLRAGEKLFF

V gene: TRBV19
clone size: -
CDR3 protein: CASSTRLAGGPDEQYF

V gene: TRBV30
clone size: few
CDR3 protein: CAWTPGGELFF

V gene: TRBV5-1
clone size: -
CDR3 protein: CASSLGLVYEQYF

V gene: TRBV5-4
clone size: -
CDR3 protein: CASSLASGAQETQYF

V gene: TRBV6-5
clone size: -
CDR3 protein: CASSYDRGTFNTEAFF

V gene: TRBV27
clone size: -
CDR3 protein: CASSLLPRQGTYEQYF

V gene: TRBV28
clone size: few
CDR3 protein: CASSLFFEVAALNSYEQYF

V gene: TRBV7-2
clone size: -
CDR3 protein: CASSFERGLYEQYF

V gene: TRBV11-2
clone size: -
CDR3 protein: CASSSYLLAGGANEQFF

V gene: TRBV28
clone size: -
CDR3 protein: CASSSGLAGVELDTQYF